These 30 T cell receptor beta chains share one sample of origin, sequenced in a study of cytomegalovirus exposure and HLA in healthy donors. Method: immunoSEQ multiplex PCR; TCRdb's copy keeps in-frame clones and lacks some. The sample lists roughly 140,000 clones; about 88% were seen once. The material sequenced was PBMCs. These receptors were collected from a woman aged 18-29 years in good health and CMV-seropositive.

This chain joins TRBV7-3 and TRBJ2-1, with 11 bases matching TRBD2. The CDR3 sequence is 15 residues long. The V gene's germline CDR1 is SGHTA and CDR2 FQGTGA. V shed 5 bases and J 3 bases; nucleotides not matched to a gene: 3. Here the CDR3 reads CASSLGTSGYNEQFF. The CDR3 DNA reads as TGTGCCAGCAGCCTCGGGACTAGCGGCTACAATGAGCAGTTCTTC.

This clone was seen a single time. The rearrangement uses TRBV6-1 and TRBJ2-7; perhaps TRBD2 as D (5 bases). CDR1 MNHNS and CDR2 SASEGT come from the germline V gene. The CDR3 consists of 14 residues. Trimming took 2 bases from V and 4 from J, leaving 12 bases between them. This CDR3 reads CASSESGRGYEQYF. Here the CDR3 DNA reads TGTGCCAGCAGTGAATCGGGGAGAGGGTACGAGCAGTACTTC.

The V call is TRBV20-1, the J call TRBJ2-3; D is perhaps TRBD2 (6 bases). Germline assignment: CDR1 DFQATT and CDR2 SNEGSKA (reference sequence). The CDR3 sequence is 11 residues long. The CDR3 DNA reads as TGCATGCTGGCGGGAACAGATACGCAGTATTTT. This encodes CMLAGTDTQYF.

CDR3 protein: CASSATDRNSYEQYF. Written as DNA, the CDR3 is TGTGCCAGCAGTGCCACGGACAGGAACTCCTACGAGCAGTACTTC. V gene TRBV6-1 combines with J gene TRBJ2-7; 7 bases line up with TRBD1. The CDR3 has 15 residues. Germline V gene lookup returns CDR1 MNHNS and CDR2 SASEGT. Losses at the gene ends were 4 bases for V and 0 bases for J; bases not matched to a gene: 6.

CDR3 sequence: CASRQAYEQYF. The CDR3 DNA reads TGTGCCAGCAGGCAGGCTTACGAGCAGTACTTC. The rearrangement uses TRBV2 and TRBJ2-7; D unresolved. There are 11 residues in the CDR3. From germline, CDR1 is SNHLY and CDR2 FYNNEI. Trimming shortened V by 6 bases and J by 4 bases, and 7 bases separated the two germline ends.

The J gene is TRBJ2-3, the V gene TRBV7-9, with D hard to call. In germline, CDR1 is SEHNR, CDR2 FQNEAQ (reference sequence). V lost 4 bases, J lost 6 bases, and 5 bases lay in between. The length of the CDR3 is 11 residues. CDR3 nucleotide sequence: TGTGCCAGCAGCTGGCTGGATACGCAGTATTTT. Protein: CASSWLDTQYF.

This clone showed up just once. V usage is TRBV5-6 and J usage is TRBJ2-5, with 12 nucleotides matching TRBD2. Germline assignment: CDR1 SGHDT and CDR2 YYEEEE. With 4 bases clipped from V and 2 bases from J, the junction kept 6 bases outside the gene matches. CDR3 length equals 16 residues. The CDR3 loop is CASSATSGRRQETQYF. As DNA, the CDR3 is TGTGCCAGCAGCGCGACTAGCGGGAGAAGGCAAGAGACCCAGTACTTC. The full variable domain, in which reference TRBV5-6 and TRBJ2-5 provide the parts outside the CDR3, is DAGVTQSPTHLIKTRGQQVTLRCSPKSGHDTVSWYQQALGQGPQFIFQYYEEEERQRGNFPDRFSGHQFPNYSSELNVNALLLGDSALYLCASSATSGRRQETQYFGPGTRLLVL.

The sample holds one count of this clone. This chain links TRBV11-2 with TRBJ1-3, with TRBD1 matching 10 bases. V lost 5 bases, J lost 2 bases, and 6 bases stayed unmatched. In germline, CDR1 is SGHAT, CDR2 FQNNGV. The CDR3 has 16 amino acids. The CDR3 region is CASSPWGQGTGNTIYF. CDR3 coding DNA: TGTGCCAGCAGCCCCTGGGGACAGGGGACTGGAAACACCATATATTTT.

The rearrangement links TRBV6-5 to TRBJ1-1; D call uncertain. The CDR3 spans 11 residues. The germline CDR1 and CDR2 sequences are MNHEY and SVGAGI. The V and J ends lost 5 bases and 7 bases respectively, with 8 bases between them. The CDR3 nucleotides are TGTGCCAGCAGTCGTACGGGTGAAGCTTTCTTT. As protein: CASSRTGEAFF.

The rearrangement links TRBV5-1 to TRBJ1-3, with a tentative D call TRBD1 (6 bases). The CDR3 is 16 amino acids. Trimming took off 4 bases at V and 0 bases at J, with 14 bases between the two ends. Looked up from germline, CDR1 is SGHRS and CDR2 is YFSETQ. CDR3 in amino acids: CASSPPEGGSGNTIYF. CDR3 in DNA: TGCGCCAGCAGCCCACCCGAAGGGGGCTCTGGAAACACCATATATTTT. The variable domain in full, with the rest retrieved from reference TRBV5-1 and TRBJ1-3, is KAGVTQTPRYLIKTRGQQVTLSCSPISGHRSVSWYQQTPGQGLQFLFEYFSETQRNKGNFPGRFSGRQFSNSRSEMNVSTLELGDSALYLCASSPPEGGSGNTIYFGEGSWLTVV.

V is TRBV5-4 and J is TRBJ2-3; D gene unclear. Trimming took off 1 base at V and 3 bases at J, with 12 bases between the two ends. CDR1 SGHNT and CDR2 YYREEE come from the germline V gene (reference sequence). The CDR3 covers 15 residues. The CDR3 loop reads CASSLPRSTTDTQYF. As DNA, the CDR3 is TGTGCCAGCAGCTTGCCTAGGTCGACTACAGATACGCAGTATTTT.

The gene calls are TRBV6-6 and TRBJ1-3; TRBD1 is a possible D gene (6 bases). V gave up 6 bases and J gave up 4 bases, with 10 bases separating them. Per the germline V gene, CDR1 is MNHNY and CDR2 is SVGAGI (reference sequence). This CDR3 contains 13 residues. As DNA, the CDR3 is TGTGCCAGCAGCGGACAGAACGGAAACACCATATATTTT. It is translated as CASSGQNGNTIYF.

This chain joins TRBV9 and TRBJ2-5, with D maybe TRBD1 (7 bases). This CDR3 comprises 15 residues. CDR1 and CDR2 (germline): SGDLS, YYNGEE. Between the trimmed V and J ends, which lost 0 bases and 2 bases, there was a span of 11 bases. The CDR3 region is CASSVEAGGQETQYF. The CDR3 nucleotides are TGTGCCAGCAGCGTAGAAGCAGGGGGGCAAGAGACCCAGTACTTC.

The CDR3 DNA sequence: TGCAGCGTTCTAGCGGGAGACTACGAGCAGTACTTC. Translating it yields CSVLAGDYEQYF. This chain uses TRBV29-1 with TRBJ2-7, with 10 nucleotides matching TRBD2. Germline V gene lookup returns CDR1 SQVTM and CDR2 ANQGSEA. Trimming took 5 bases from V and 3 from J; bases not matched to a gene: 1. There are 12 residues in the CDR3.

The genes are TRBV28 and TRBJ2-7; D is undetermined. V lost 6 bases and J lost 4, with 13 bases in between. Per the germline V gene, CDR1 is MDHEN and CDR2 is SYDVKM. This CDR3 has 13 amino acids. The CDR3 nucleotides are TGTGCCAGCAGCTTAGGTAGCTTGTACGAGCAGTACTTC. As protein: CASSLGSLYEQYF.

V and J are TRBV30 and TRBJ1-2; D gene unclear. This CDR3 comprises 11 residues. Germline CDR1 is GTSNPN and CDR2 is SVGIG (reference sequence). Trimming took off 5 bases at V and 2 bases at J, with 6 bases between the two ends. The DNA for the CDR3 is TGTGCCTGGTCCAGAAACTATGGCTACACCTTC. Protein sequence: CAWSRNYGYTF.

This rearrangement joins TRBV29-1 to TRBJ2-2; a weak D match, TRBD1 (5 bases). The germline V gene has CDR1 SQVTM and CDR2 ANQGSEA. The CDR3 spans 13 residues. Deletions cut 3 bases from V and 6 bases from J, with 11 bases between. CDR3 sequence reads: CSVDGQGPGELFF. Here the CDR3 DNA reads TGCAGCGTTGATGGCCAGGGCCCCGGGGAGCTGTTTTTT.

The chain uses TRBV27 and TRBJ2-3; D is possibly TRBD1 (5 bases). Germline V CDR1 and CDR2: MNHEY, SMNVEV (reference sequence). V lost 6 bases to trimming and J lost 4 bases, with 8 bases between them. The CDR3 loop spans 12 amino acids. The CDR3 is CASSRVADTQYF. The DNA of the CDR3 is TGTGCCAGCAGCAGGGTGGCAGATACGCAGTATTTT.

This chain connects TRBV29-1 to TRBJ1-1; D unresolved. V was cut by 7 bases and J by 2 bases, with 11 bases left in between. Germline values: CDR1 SQVTM, CDR2 ANQGSEA. This CDR3 contains 12 residues. CDR3 region: CSAGRGNTEAFF. CDR3 DNA sequence: TGCAGCGCAGGACGGGGTAACACTGAAGCTTTCTTT.

This clone was counted between two and nine times. The chain joins TRBV7-9 to TRBJ2-5; TRBD2 aligns across 8 bases. Germline assignment: CDR1 SEHNR and CDR2 FQNEAQ (reference sequence). The CDR3 spans 17 residues. The V gene end was trimmed by 2 bases and the J gene end by 5 bases; junction bases not matched to a gene: 13. CDR3 in DNA: TGTGCCAGCAGCTTACCCACTCCAGCGGGAGTAGGGGAGACCCAGTACTTC. Translation gives CASSLPTPAGVGETQYF. Looking up the rest from reference TRBV7-9 and TRBJ2-5 gives the full variable domain: DTGVSQNPRHKITKRGQNVTFRCDPISEHNRLYWYRQTLGQGPEFLTYFQNEAQLEKSRLLSDRFSAERPKGSFSTLEIQRTEQGDSAMYLCASSLPTPAGVGETQYFGPGTRLLVL.

This clone was picked up one time. The chain employs TRBV7-9 and TRBJ2-1; a weak D match, TRBD2 (5 bases). The CDR3 loop spans 15 amino acids. Trimming left V 8 bases short and J 5 bases short, with 19 bases between. The germline V gene has CDR1 SEHNR and CDR2 FQNEAQ (reference sequence). CDR3 DNA: TGTGCCAGCTGTCCAGGTGGCGGGCCGAACAATGAGCAGTTCTTC. Its translation: CASCPGGGPNNEQFF.

With regard to this clone: Other DNA variants within this sample encode the same CDR3. The V call is TRBV5-4, the J call TRBJ2-7; TRBD1 matches at 8 bases. After removal of 4 bases from V and 4 bases from J, the junction contained 7 bases not matched to a gene. The CDR3 length is 14 residues. Looked up from germline, CDR1 is SGHNT and CDR2 is YYREEE (reference sequence). CDR3 in amino acids: CASSPTGARYEQYF. DNA for the CDR3: TGTGCCAGCAGCCCGACAGGGGCTAGGTACGAGCAGTACTTC.

This clone was seen just once. The chain carries TRBV6-1 and TRBJ1-4, with a weak D call TRBD1 (5 bases). Trimming removed 9 bases from V and 2 bases from J, with 13 bases in between. CDR3 length: 14 residues. Per germline, CDR1 MNHNS and CDR2 SASEGT. Here the CDR3 reads CASWGTFTNEKLFF. The CDR3 nucleotides read TGTGCCAGTTGGGGGACTTTCACTAATGAAAAACTGTTTTTT.

This clone showed up just once. The genes are TRBV28 and TRBJ2-1; TRBD2 agrees at 9 bases. V lost 0 bases and J lost 3; bases outside the gene matches: 9. The V gene's germline CDR1 is MDHEN and CDR2 SYDVKM. This CDR3 contains 18 residues. The CDR3 DNA sequence: TGTGCCAGCAGTTTATGGGGGGTAGCGGGAGTTTTCTACAATGAGCAGTTCTTC. Translation gives CASSLWGVAGVFYNEQFF.

Here the CDR3 DNA reads TGTGCCAGCACGAACAGGGCTAAAGAGACCCAGTACTTC. Protein product: CASTNRAKETQYF. V usage is TRBV2 and J usage is TRBJ2-5, with D perhaps TRBD1 (6 bases). Germline V CDR1 and CDR2: SNHLY, FYNNEI. Trimming left V 7 bases short and J 3 bases short, with 12 bases between. The CDR3 spans 13 residues.

The V gene is TRBV30, the J gene TRBJ2-7, with TRBD2 matching 11 bases. Germline V lookup: CDR1 GTSNPN, CDR2 SVGIG (reference sequence). The CDR3 consists of 14 residues. In nucleotides, the CDR3 is TGTAAGCTAGCGGGAGGTAACCAAGAGGCCGAGCAGTACTTC. It codes for CKLAGGNQEAEQYF. Full variable domain (remainder filled in from reference TRBV30 and TRBJ2-7): SQTIHQWPATLVQPVGSPLSLECTVEGTSNPNLYWYRQAAGRGLQLLFYSVGIGQISSEVPQNLSASRPQDRQFILSSKKLLLSDSGFYLCKLAGGNQEAEQYFGPGTRLTVT.

The chain couples TRBV28 to TRBJ1-3, with D possibly being TRBD1 (5 bases). This CDR3 comprises 15 residues. V shed 3 bases and J shed 1 base, with 10 bases lying between them. The V gene's germline CDR1 is MDHEN and CDR2 SYDVKM. The CDR3 is CASSFVRVSGNTIYF. The CDR3 DNA sequence: TGTGCCAGCAGTTTTGTCAGGGTATCTGGAAACACCATATATTTT.

This chain links TRBV2 with TRBJ2-7; 7 nucleotides match TRBD2. The CDR3 extends over 14 amino acids. The germline gives CDR1 SNHLY, CDR2 FYNNEI. The V and J ends lost 6 bases and 3 bases, in that order; junction bases with no gene match: 8. The CDR3 here is CASRESGMIYEQYF. DNA for the CDR3: TGTGCCAGCAGAGAAAGCGGGATGATCTACGAGCAGTACTTC.

The chain is built from TRBV20-1 and TRBJ2-5; TRBD2 is a possible D gene (6 bases). Germline assignment: CDR1 DFQATT and CDR2 SNEGSKA (reference sequence). The CDR3 sequence is 11 residues long. V lost 3 bases and J 5 bases, leaving 7 bases between the germline ends. CDR3 in DNA: TGCAGTGCTAGCGGGACTGAGACCCAGTACTTC. Its protein is CSASGTETQYF.

The chain combines TRBV7-6 with TRBJ2-5; D gene unclear. This CDR3 has 15 residues. Trimming cost V 6 bases and J 1 base, with 15 bases left between them. Per the germline V gene, CDR1 is SGHVS and CDR2 is FNYEAQ. CDR3 sequence: CASSLTPTAQETQYF. The CDR3 DNA reads TGTGCCAGCAGTCTAACCCCTACAGCCCAAGAGACCCAGTACTTC.